Following are 17 T cell receptor beta chains from one sample sequenced in a study of technical replicates of blood from a handful of donors. Sequencing was performed with immunoSEQ multiplex PCR; in TCRdb, only in-frame clones are kept and a portion is missing. Of roughly 79,000 clones listed, 93% are singletons. What was sequenced was T cells isolated from PBMCs. All receptors derive from a human donor in good health.

The chain uses TRBV19 and TRBJ1-5, with TRBD1 matching 9 bases. Germline V CDR1 and CDR2: LNHDA, SQIVND (reference sequence). The CDR3 contains 13 residues. Trimming at V came to 5 bases and at J to 6 bases, leaving 2 bases not matched to a gene. The chain's CDR3 is CASSVQGAQPQHF. The CDR3 DNA reads TGTGCCAGTAGTGTACAGGGGGCTCAGCCCCAGCATTTT.

The genes are TRBV14 and TRBJ2-7; no definite D call. The CDR3 contains 16 residues. Trimming stripped 0 bases from V and 0 bases from J, with 12 bases between. The germline V gene has CDR1 SGHDN and CDR2 FVKESK. CDR3 nucleotides: TGTGCCAGCAGCCAAGATTCTGGGCTAAACTCCTACGAGCAGTACTTC. Translated, it gives CASSQDSGLNSYEQYF.

The CDR3, as DNA: TGTGCCAGCAGTTTAACAACTAGGGCTTACAATGAGCAGTTCTTC. Protein: CASSLTTRAYNEQFF. The V call is TRBV28, the J call TRBJ2-1; TRBD2 might be the D (5 bases). CDR3 length equals 15 residues. Germline CDR1 and CDR2: MDHEN and SYDVKM. Trimming cost V 2 bases and J 4 bases, with 12 bases left between them. Filled out from reference TRBV28 and TRBJ2-1, the complete variable domain reads DVKVTQSSRYLVKRTGEKVFLECVQDMDHENMFWYRQDPGLGLRLIYFSYDVKMKEKGDIPEGYSVSREKKERFSLILESASTNQTSMYLCASSLTTRAYNEQFFGPGTRLTVL.

The rearrangement links TRBV6-5 to TRBJ2-7; no definite D call. V lost 6 bases and J lost 0, with 9 bases in between. The CDR3 spans 13 residues. Per the germline V gene, CDR1 is MNHEY and CDR2 is SVGAGI. Here the CDR3 DNA reads TGTGCCAGCAGGTTAGCATTCTCCTACGAGCAGTACTTC. Residues: CASRLAFSYEQYF.

This chain links TRBV29-1 with TRBJ2-1, with D tentatively TRBD2 (6 bases). The CDR3 totals 13 residues. Looked up from germline, CDR1 is SQVTM and CDR2 is ANQGSEA. V gave up 6 bases and J gave up 9 bases, with 18 bases separating them. CDR3 amino acids: CSVPVAEPGEQFF. The CDR3 DNA reads TGCAGCGTCCCTGTAGCGGAACCAGGTGAGCAGTTCTTC.

CDR3 sequence (DNA): TGCGCCAGCAGTCAGGCAAGACACCAGCCCCAGCATTTT. This codes for CASSQARHQPQHF. The rearrangement uses TRBV23-1 and TRBJ1-5; D gene uncertain. TRBV23-1 is an ORF for which the function is uncertain. Trimming stripped 3 bases from V and 7 bases from J, with 10 bases between. CDR3 size: 13 residues.

J is TRBJ2-1 and V is TRBV2; no firm D call. This CDR3 has 14 residues. The V gene's germline CDR1 is SNHLY and CDR2 FYNNEI. With 6 bases removed from V and 4 bases from J, the gap between germline ends came to 13 bases. The DNA for the CDR3 is TGTGCCAGCAGCGAGGAAGCTACGTACAATGAGCAGTTCTTC. Amino acids: CASSEEATYNEQFF.

This clone has just one count. This CDR3 reads CASSQPGQGNYGYTF. For the CDR3, the DNA is TGCGCCAGCAGCCAACCCGGACAGGGTAACTATGGCTACACCTTC. V and J are TRBV4-3 and TRBJ1-2, with 8 bases lining up with TRBD1. The germline gives CDR1 LGHNA, CDR2 YSLEER. With V trimmed by 2 bases and J by 1 base, 3 bases remained unmatched. CDR3 length: 15 residues.

In this sample, this clone turned up once. V usage is TRBV7-2 and J usage is TRBJ2-3; 8 nucleotides match TRBD2. The germline V gene has CDR1 SGHTA and CDR2 FQGNSA. The CDR3 length is 15 residues. With 6 bases clipped from V and 4 bases from J, the junction kept 9 bases outside the gene matches. CDR3 loop: CASRPSGSSADTQYF. The CDR3 coding sequence is TGTGCCAGCAGACCAAGCGGGAGCTCTGCAGATACGCAGTATTTT.

This chain joins TRBV2 and TRBJ2-3; tentative D call: TRBD2 (5 bases). Germline assignment: CDR1 SNHLY and CDR2 FYNNEI. The CDR3 is 14 residues long. V was clipped by 9 bases and J by 2 bases, with 15 bases between them. The CDR3 nucleotides are TGTGCCAGTCACCGGGGTGGAACCACAGATACGCAGTATTTT. It specifies CASHRGGTTDTQYF.

The V call is TRBV7-3, the J call TRBJ2-1; TRBD2 aligns across 8 bases. The V gene end was trimmed by 5 bases and the J gene end by 6 bases; junction bases not matched to a gene: 3. The CDR3 is 13 amino acids. Per the germline V gene, CDR1 is SGHTA and CDR2 is FQGTGA. CDR3 nucleotides: TGTGCCAGCAGCGGACTAGCCGGCAATGAGCAGTTCTTC. Translating it yields CASSGLAGNEQFF. Combining the CDR3 with reference TRBV7-3 and TRBJ2-1 gives the whole variable domain GAGVSQTPSNKVTEKGKYVELRCDPISGHTALYWYRQSLGQGPEFLIYFQGTGAADDSGLPNDRFFAVRPEGSVSTLKIQRTERGDSAVYLCASSGLAGNEQFFGPGTRLTVL.

V is TRBV18 and J is TRBJ1-5; TRBD1 matches at 11 bases. The length of the CDR3 is 15 residues. Trimming removed 5 bases from V and 4 bases from J; junction bases left unmatched: 4. CDR1 is KGHSH, CDR2 LQKENI, per germline. The DNA of the CDR3 is TGTGCCAGCTCAACGGGACAGGGGGGAAATCAGCCCCAGCATTTT. Translated: CASSTGQGGNQPQHF.

The chain links TRBV6-5 to TRBJ1-4; tentative D call: TRBD1 (6 bases). V lost 6 bases, J lost 8 bases, and 10 bases lay in between. The length of the CDR3 is 12 residues. Germline V CDR1 and CDR2: MNHEY, SVGAGI. CDR3 amino acids: CASRTGLEKLFF. DNA for the CDR3: TGTGCCAGCAGAACAGGGTTGGAAAAACTGTTTTTT.

V gene TRBV28 combines with J gene TRBJ1-3; 7 bases map to TRBD1. The germline V gene has CDR1 MDHEN and CDR2 SYDVKM. V dropped 7 bases and J dropped 1; count of bases not matched to a gene: 4. The CDR3 length is 14 residues. The CDR3 reads CASNPQGSGNTIYF. In nucleotides, the CDR3 is TGTGCCAGCAACCCACAGGGGTCTGGAAACACCATATATTTT.

In its sample, this clone was seen once. This chain links TRBV15 with TRBJ1-2; no firm D call. The germline CDR1 and CDR2 sequences are LNHNV and YYDKDF (reference sequence). V was pared by 0 bases and J by 4 bases, with 6 bases between. The CDR3 has 13 residues. CDR3 coding DNA: TGTGCCACCAGCAGAGATCAGCGCTATGGCTACACCTTC. Protein product: CATSRDQRYGYTF.

The gene calls are TRBV7-2 and TRBJ1-4; weak D call: TRBD1 (6 bases). The CDR3 length is 16 residues. Trimming took off 1 base at V and 7 bases at J, with 16 bases between the two ends. Germline CDR1 SGHTA, CDR2 FQGNSA. The CDR3 DNA follows: TGTGCCAGCAGCTTAGGGAACAGGGTAGGAAGTGAAAAACTGTTTTTT. Protein sequence: CASSLGNRVGSEKLFF.

The chain is built from TRBV9 and TRBJ1-2, with a weak D call TRBD1 (6 bases). The V gene's germline CDR1 is SGDLS and CDR2 YYNGEE. The germline V and J ends were trimmed by 3 bases and 5 bases, with 23 bases remaining between them. This CDR3 comprises 17 residues. CDR3 DNA: TGTGCCAGCAGCGGACTGATAGAGGCGCAGGGGACGTATGGCTACACCTTC. Amino acids: CASSGLIEAQGTYGYTF. The whole variable domain, filled in from reference TRBV9 and TRBJ1-2, reads DSGVTQTPKHLITATGQRVTLRCSPRSGDLSVYWYQQSLDQGLQFLIQYYNGEERAKGNILERFSAQQFPDLHSELNLSSLELGDSALYFCASSGLIEAQGTYGYTFGSGTRLTVV.